This record looks at one TCR beta chain sequence and its context. Here immunoSEQ multiplex PCR was the method, and the copy in TCRdb shows in-frame clones only, minus some. The sample contains about 140,000 clones, roughly 89% of which appear only once. This sample was taken from a study of control samples from healthy donors and cancer patients. The CDR3 is 14 amino acids. Trimming left V 5 bases short and J 1 base short, with 11 bases between. Germline CDR1 is SGHAT and CDR2 is FQNNGV. The sequence was obtained from a man younger than 35 in good health. What was sequenced was blood. This rearrangement joins TRBV11-2 to TRBJ2-5, with D tentatively TRBD2 (5 bases). CDR3 nucleotide sequence: TGTGCCAGCAGCACACTACGGGGCCAAGAGACCCAGTACTTC. Protein product: CASSTLRGQETQYF.